This is a list of T cell receptor beta chains from one sample in a study of CD8+CD57+ T cells in acquired aplastic anemia. Each CDR3 protein is one row after TCRdb ran MiXCR on the reads. The table shows 150,000 to 200,000 distinct CDR3 sequences, with about 64% occurring only once. Sequences were obtained from sorted CD4+, CD8+, or CD8+CD57+ T cells (not recorded which) from PBMCs. These receptors were collected from a human donor with severe aplastic anemia or a healthy control (not recorded which). CDR3s include the opening cysteine and the closing phenylalanine or tryptophan. The D gene is left open where the match is weak. The size entry is marked missing in some rows and otherwise reads once, few, many or a size class.

DNA | CDR3 | J | D | V | size
TGTGCCACCAGCTCAGTAGGGGGTAACACCGGGGAGCTGTTTTTT | CATSSVGGNTGELFF | TRBJ2-2 | NA | TRBV24-1 | few
TGTGCCAGCAGTGGACGACAGGGGGCAAGTGAAAAACTGTTTTTT | CASSGRQGASEKLFF | TRBJ1-4 | TRBD1 | TRBV6-1 | NA
TGCAGCGTTGAAAAAGGGGGAACAGGGAATCAGCCCCAGCATTTT | CSVEKGGTGNQPQHF | TRBJ1-5 | NA | TRBV29-1 | many
TGTGCCAGTAGACAGGGAAATCAGCCCCAGCATTTT | CASRQGNQPQHF | TRBJ1-5 | NA | TRBV19 | few
TGTGCCAGCAGTATACTCCGGGACAGGGGAACCGGGGAGCTGTTTTTT | CASSILRDRGTGELFF | TRBJ2-2 | TRBD1 | TRBV7-2 | NA
TGCAGTGCTAGCGGGACAGCCAGCTATGAAGCTTTCTTT | CSASGTASYEAFF | TRBJ1-1 | TRBD1 | TRBV20-1 | few
TGTGCCACCAGTGGACCGGGACAGGGTTCCCACAATGAGCAGTTCTTC | CATSGPGQGSHNEQFF | TRBJ2-1 | TRBD1 | TRBV24-1 | NA
TGCGCCAGCAGCCCAGGTGACCCAGGGGAGGGGAAGCAGTACTTC | CASSPGDPGEGKQYF | TRBJ2-7 | NA | TRBV5-1 | NA
TGTGCCAGCAGCTCCGGACAGGACCTAAACAATGAGCAGTTCTTC | CASSSGQDLNNEQFF | TRBJ2-1 | TRBD1 | TRBV7-9 | many
TGCAGTGCTAAACAGGGACTAGCGGGGGGTTACAATGAGCAGTTCTTC | CSAKQGLAGGYNEQFF | TRBJ2-1 | TRBD2 | TRBV20-1 | many
TGTGCCAGCAGCGGATGGACAGGGGCCGGAGACGAGCAGTACTTC | CASSGWTGAGDEQYF | TRBJ2-7 | TRBD1 | TRBV9 | NA
TGCAGCGGGGAGTGGGGGCGGGACACTGAAGCTTTCTTT | CSGEWGRDTEAFF | TRBJ1-1 | NA | TRBV29-1 | NA
TGTGCCAGCAGTGCTCGACAGGGTACCTATGGCTACACCTTC | CASSARQGTYGYTF | TRBJ1-2 | TRBD1 | TRBV2 | NA
TGTGCCAGCAGCGTAGGATTCGCCGCGGACACTGAAGCTTTCTTT | CASSVGFAADTEAFF | TRBJ1-1 | NA | TRBV9 | NA
TGCAGTGCTAGAGATGGGCAGGGGGGGTACCAAGAGACCCAGTACTTC | CSARDGQGGYQETQYF | TRBJ2-5 | NA | TRBV20-1 | NA
TGTGCCACCAGTGATTTGCCCGGGGACGAGCAGTACTTC | CATSDLPGDEQYF | TRBJ2-7 | NA | TRBV24-1 | few
TGTGCCAGCAGCTACGGAGGGCAGGGGGCGGAGAAACTGTTTTTT | CASSYGGQGAEKLFF | TRBJ1-4 | TRBD1 | TRBV7-2 | few
TGCAGTGCTGAACAGGGTAATGAAAAACTGTTTTTT | CSAEQGNEKLFF | TRBJ1-4 | NA | TRBV20-1 | NA
TGTGCCGGCAGCCCGATCGGGAGGGGCGAGCAGTACTTC | CAGSPIGRGEQYF | TRBJ2-7 | TRBD2 | TRBV3-1 | NA
TGTGCCACTCGTTACGGGACAGGGGTGTATGGCTACACCTTC | CATRYGTGVYGYTF | TRBJ1-2 | TRBD1 | TRBV27 | NA